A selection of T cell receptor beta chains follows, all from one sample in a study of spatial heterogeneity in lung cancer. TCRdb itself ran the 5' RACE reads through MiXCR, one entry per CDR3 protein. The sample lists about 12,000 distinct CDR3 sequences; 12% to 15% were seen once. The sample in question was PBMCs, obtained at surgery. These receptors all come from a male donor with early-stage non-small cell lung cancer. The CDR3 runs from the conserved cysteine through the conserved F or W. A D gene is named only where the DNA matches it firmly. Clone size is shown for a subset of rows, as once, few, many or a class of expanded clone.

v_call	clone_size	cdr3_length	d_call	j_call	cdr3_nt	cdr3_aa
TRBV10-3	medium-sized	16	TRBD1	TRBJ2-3	TGTGCCATCAGTCGAAGACAGGGGGCTGGCACAGATACGCAGTATTTT	CAISRRQGAGTDTQYF
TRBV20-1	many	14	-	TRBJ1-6	TGCAGTGCTGGAGGCAGGGGAATGGGATCACCCCTCCACTTT	CSAGGRGMGSPLHF
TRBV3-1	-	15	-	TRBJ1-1	TGTGCCAGCAGCCAAGATCGGGGGGCAAACACTGAAGCTTTCTTT	CASSQDRGANTEAFF
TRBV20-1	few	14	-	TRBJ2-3	TGCAGTGCTAGCCTAGGGGGGAGCACAGATACGCAGTATTTT	CSASLGGSTDTQYF
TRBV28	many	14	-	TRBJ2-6	TGTGCCAGTTTTGGGGGCACTGGGGCCAACGTCCTGACTTTC	CASFGGTGANVLTF
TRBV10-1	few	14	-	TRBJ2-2	TGCGCCAGCAGCGCTGGACAGAACACCGGGGAGCTGTTTTTT	CASSAGQNTGELFF
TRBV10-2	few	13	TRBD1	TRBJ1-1	TGCGCCACTTTAGGGACAGAGAACACTGAAGCTTTCTTT	CATLGTENTEAFF
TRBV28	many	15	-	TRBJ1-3	TGTGCCAGCAGCCCCGCGGGGGGTTATCGAAACACCATATATTTT	CASSPAGGYRNTIYF
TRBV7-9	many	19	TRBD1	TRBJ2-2	TGTGCCAGCAGCTTTCGCGACAGGGGCTATAGAGGGAACACCGGGGAGCTGTTTTTT	CASSFRDRGYRGNTGELFF
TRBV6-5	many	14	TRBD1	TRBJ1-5	TGTGCCAGCAGCATGTCAGGGGGATATCAGCCCCAGCATTTT	CASSMSGGYQPQHF
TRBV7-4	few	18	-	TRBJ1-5	TGTGCCAGCAGCTTAAAAGTACCCCCTTCGGCAGGGAATCAGCCCCAGCATTTT	CASSLKVPPSAGNQPQHF
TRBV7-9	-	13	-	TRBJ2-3	TGTGCCAGCAGCTTCGGGTTCACAGATACGCAGTATTTT	CASSFGFTDTQYF
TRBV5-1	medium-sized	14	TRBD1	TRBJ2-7	TGCGCCAGCAGCGCCCGGGACAGAGTCTACGAGCAGTACTTC	CASSARDRVYEQYF
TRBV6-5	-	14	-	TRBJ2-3	TGTGCCAGCAGTTATGCTAGCCCCACAGATACGCAGTATTTT	CASSYASPTDTQYF
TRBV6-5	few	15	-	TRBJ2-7	TGTGCCAGCAGTTACGTCTACTCAGGGGACTACGAGCAGTACTTC	CASSYVYSGDYEQYF
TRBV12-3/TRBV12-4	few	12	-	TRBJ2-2	TGTGCCAGCAGCCCCGACACCGGGGAGCTGTTTTTT	CASSPDTGELFF
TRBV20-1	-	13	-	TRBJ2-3	TGCAGTCCAATGGACCGGAGAACAGATACGCAGTATTTT	CSPMDRRTDTQYF
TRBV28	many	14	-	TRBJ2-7	TGTGCCAGCACCGTATGGGATAGCCCCTACGAGCAGTACTTC	CASTVWDSPYEQYF
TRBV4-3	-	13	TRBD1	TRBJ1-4	TGCGCCAGCAGCCGGGACAGGGGGGAAAAACTGTTTTTT	CASSRDRGEKLFF
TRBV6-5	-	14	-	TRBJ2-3	TGTGCCAGCAGAACCAGCTTAAACACAGATACGCAGTATTTT	CASRTSLNTDTQYF
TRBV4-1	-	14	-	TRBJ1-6	TGCGCCAGCAGCCAAGGGGGGGGGAACTCACCCCTCCACTTT	CASSQGGGNSPLHF
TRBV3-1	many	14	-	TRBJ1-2	TGTGCCAGCAGCCAAGACGGGTACAGGGATAGTGATACCTTC	CASSQDGYRDSDTF
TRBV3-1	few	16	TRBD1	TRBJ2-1	TGTGCCAGCAGCCAAGAGTGGGACAGAGCCCGCAATGAGCAGTTCTTC	CASSQEWDRARNEQFF
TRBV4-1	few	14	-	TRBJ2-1	TGCGCCAGCAGCCACTTGGAGGGACCCAATGAGCAGTTCTTC	CASSHLEGPNEQFF
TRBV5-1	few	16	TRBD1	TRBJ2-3	TGCGCCAGCAGCCTCGGACAGGGGGGAAGCACAGATACGCAGTATTTT	CASSLGQGGSTDTQYF
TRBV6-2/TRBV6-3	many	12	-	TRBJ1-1	TGTGCCAGCAGTTACACGGACACTGAAGCTTTCTTT	CASSYTDTEAFF
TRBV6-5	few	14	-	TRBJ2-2	TGTGCCAGCACTCTTACGGAGGGGAACGGGGAGCTGTTTTTT	CASTLTEGNGELFF
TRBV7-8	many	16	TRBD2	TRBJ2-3	TGTGCCAGCAGCTTAGGACTAGCGGGAATAGGAGATACGCAGTATTTT	CASSLGLAGIGDTQYF
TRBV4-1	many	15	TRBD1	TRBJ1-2	TGCGCCAGCAGCCCACGACAGGGGGCCAGCTATGGCTACACCTTC	CASSPRQGASYGYTF
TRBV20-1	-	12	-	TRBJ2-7	TGCAGTGCTAGCCCAGGGGCTCTCGAGCAGTACTTC	CSASPGALEQYF
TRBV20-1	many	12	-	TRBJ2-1	TGCAGTGCTAACGAGGGATACAATGAGCAGTTCTTC	CSANEGYNEQFF
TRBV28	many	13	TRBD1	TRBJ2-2	TGTGCCAGCGGGGACAGGGTCACCGGGGAGCTGTTTTTT	CASGDRVTGELFF
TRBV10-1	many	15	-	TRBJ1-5	TGCGCCAGCAGTTACAGGGAGATGGAGGTTCAGCCCCAGCATTTT	CASSYREMEVQPQHF
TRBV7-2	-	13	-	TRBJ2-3	TGTGCCAGCAGGGCAGGGGGGGCAGATACGCAGTATTTT	CASRAGGADTQYF
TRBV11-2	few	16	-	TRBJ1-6	TGTGCCAGCAGCCCAGGGAATTCCAACTATAATTCACCCCTCCACTTT	CASSPGNSNYNSPLHF
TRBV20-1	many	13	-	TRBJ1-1	TGCAGTGTTACGAAGGGGTATTACACTGAAGCTTTCTTT	CSVTKGYYTEAFF
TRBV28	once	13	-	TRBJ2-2	TGTGCCAGCAGTTATTGGAACACCGGGGAGCTGTTTTTT	CASSYWNTGELFF
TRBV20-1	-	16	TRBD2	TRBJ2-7	TGCAGTGCCGCAGGGAGCGGGGGGAGGAGCTCCTACGAGCAGTACTTC	CSAAGSGGRSSYEQYF
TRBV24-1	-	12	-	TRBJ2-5	TGTGCCACCAGTGATGTAGGAGAGACCCAGTACTTC	CATSDVGETQYF
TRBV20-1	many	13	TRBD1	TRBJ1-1	TGCAGTGCTAGACGGGACAGGGACACTGAAGCTTTCTTT	CSARRDRDTEAFF
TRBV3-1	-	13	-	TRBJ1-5	TGTGCCAGCAGCCAAGATCGGAATCAGCCCCAGCATTTT	CASSQDRNQPQHF
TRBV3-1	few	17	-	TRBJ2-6	TGTGCCAGCAGCCAACTACAGGGATCTGGTGGGGCCAACGTCCTGACTTTC	CASSQLQGSGGANVLTF
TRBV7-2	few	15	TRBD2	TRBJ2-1	TGTGCCAGCAGCTTCCAACTAGCGGGGGGAAATGAGCAGTTCTTC	CASSFQLAGGNEQFF
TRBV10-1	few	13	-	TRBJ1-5	TGCGCCAGCAGTGAACATGGCAATCAGCCCCAGCATTTT	CASSEHGNQPQHF
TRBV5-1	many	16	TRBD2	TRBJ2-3	TGCGCCAGCAGCCCTGGACTAGCGGGGGTTACAGATACGCAGTATTTT	CASSPGLAGVTDTQYF
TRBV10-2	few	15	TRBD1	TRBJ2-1	TGCGCCAGCAGGGCCGGGACAGGGATAATCAATGAGCAGTTCTTC	CASRAGTGIINEQFF
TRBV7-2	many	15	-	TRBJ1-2	TGTGCCAGCAGCTTAGAAACAGGAACCTATCCTGGCTACACCTTC	CASSLETGTYPGYTF
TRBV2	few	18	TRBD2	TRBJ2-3	TGTGCCAGCAGTGACCGGGAGGCAGTTATTGCTAGCACAGATACGCAGTATTTT	CASSDREAVIASTDTQYF
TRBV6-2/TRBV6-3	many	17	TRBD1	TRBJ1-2	TGTGCCAGCAGGCCCTCCGGGACAGGGGGCGCAGGCTATGGCTACACCTTC	CASRPSGTGGAGYGYTF
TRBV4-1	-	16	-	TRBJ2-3	TGCGCCAGCAGCCTGCGTGTTTGGGGAGGCACAGATACGCAGTATTTT	CASSLRVWGGTDTQYF
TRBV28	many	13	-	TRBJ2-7	TGTGCCAGCACCCCCGGGTTGACTTACGAGCAGTACTTC	CASTPGLTYEQYF
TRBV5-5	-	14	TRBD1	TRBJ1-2	TGTGCCAGCAGCTTGGTCGGGACAGGGAATGGCTACACCTTC	CASSLVGTGNGYTF
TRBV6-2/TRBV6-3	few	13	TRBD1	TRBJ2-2	TGTGCCAGCAGCCGACAGGGTTCCGGGGAGCTGTTTTTT	CASSRQGSGELFF
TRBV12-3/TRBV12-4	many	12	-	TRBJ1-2	TGTGCCAGCAGTCCGGGGGGCATTGGCTACACCTTC	CASSPGGIGYTF
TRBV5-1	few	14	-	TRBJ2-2	TGCGCCAGCAGCTTGTCCTCGACTACCGGGGAGCTGTTTTTT	CASSLSSTTGELFF
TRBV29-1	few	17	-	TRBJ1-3	TGCAGCGTTGTCTTGCTCGCCTTCGGGAGCTCTGGAAACACCATATATTTT	CSVVLLAFGSSGNTIYF
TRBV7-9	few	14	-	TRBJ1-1	TGTGCCAGCAGCTCAGAGGGGGTGTGGACTGAAGCTTTCTTT	CASSSEGVWTEAFF
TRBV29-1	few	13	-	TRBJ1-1	TGCAGCGTTGGCCCTTATAAAGACACTGAAGCTTTCTTT	CSVGPYKDTEAFF
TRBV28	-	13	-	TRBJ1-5	TGTGCCAGCAGTTCCGGCCGGGCACAGCCCCAGCATTTT	CASSSGRAQPQHF
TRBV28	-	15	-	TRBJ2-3	TGTGCCAGCAGTTTATCCCACCCAGACACAGATACGCAGTATTTT	CASSLSHPDTDTQYF